This TCR beta chain was identified in a study of cytomegalovirus exposure and HLA in healthy donors. Overall study results and limits: Association of 16,951 TCR beta sequences with HLA alleles was found at 0.05 false discovery rate in a later analysis.

PCR used 60 Vbeta primers and 13 Jbeta primers. Measured with immunoSEQ multiplex PCR; TCRdb has only the in-frame clones, and not every one. This table holds more than 110,000 clones, 73% found once. Germline lookup yields CDR1 SEHNR and CDR2 FQNEAQ (reference sequence). V lost 5 bases and J 1 base, leaving 11 bases between the germline ends. This CDR3 comprises 14 residues. With regard to this clone: Its antigen is currently unknown.

The chain links TRBV7-9 to TRBJ1-1; the D is unclear. The receptor comes from a woman aged 40 to 50 in good health and CMV-seronegative. Sequenced input: PBMCs. DNA for the CDR3: TGTGCCAGCAGCCTACCCGGGGAGAACACTGAAGCTTTCTTT. Protein sequence: CASSLPGENTEAFF.